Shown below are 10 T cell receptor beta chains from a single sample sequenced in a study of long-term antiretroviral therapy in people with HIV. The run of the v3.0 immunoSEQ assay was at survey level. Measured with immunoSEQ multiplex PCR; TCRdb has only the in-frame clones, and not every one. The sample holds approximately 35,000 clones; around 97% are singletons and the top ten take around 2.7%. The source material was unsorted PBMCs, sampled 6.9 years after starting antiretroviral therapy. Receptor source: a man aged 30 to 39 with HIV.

The DNA of the CDR3 is TGTGCCAGTAGTACGGAACTTGACTATGGCTACACCTTC. This codes for CASSTELDYGYTF. The gene calls are TRBV19 and TRBJ1-2; no reliable D call. There are 13 residues in the CDR3. V lost 4 bases and J lost 3, with 9 bases in between. The germline gives CDR1 LNHDA, CDR2 SQIVND (reference sequence).

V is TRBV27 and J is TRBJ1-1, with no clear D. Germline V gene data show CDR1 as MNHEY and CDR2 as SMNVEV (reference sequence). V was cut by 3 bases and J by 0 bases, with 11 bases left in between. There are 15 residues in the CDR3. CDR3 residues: CASSFLGQMNTEAFF. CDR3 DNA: TGTGCCAGCAGTTTTCTGGGCCAAATGAACACTGAAGCTTTCTTT.

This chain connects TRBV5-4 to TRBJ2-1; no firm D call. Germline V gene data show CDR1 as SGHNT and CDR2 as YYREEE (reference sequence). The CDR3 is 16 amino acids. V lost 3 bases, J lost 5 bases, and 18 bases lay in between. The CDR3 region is CASSSGRQVQHNEQFF. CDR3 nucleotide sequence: TGTGCCAGCAGCTCCGGACGCCAGGTTCAGCACAATGAGCAGTTCTTC.

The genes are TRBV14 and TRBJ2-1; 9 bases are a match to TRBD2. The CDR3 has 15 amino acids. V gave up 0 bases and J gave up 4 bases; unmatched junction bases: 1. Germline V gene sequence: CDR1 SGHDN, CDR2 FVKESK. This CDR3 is CASSQETSGYNEQFF. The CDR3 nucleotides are TGTGCCAGCAGCCAAGAGACTAGCGGTTACAATGAGCAGTTCTTC.

CDR3 residues: CASSLVPVAQETQYF. The CDR3 nucleotides read TGTGCCAGCAGCTTAGTCCCGGTTGCACAAGAGACCCAGTACTTC. This rearrangement joins TRBV5-4 to TRBJ2-5; D uncertain. Trimming left V 2 bases short and J 2 bases short, with 13 bases between. The CDR3 totals 15 residues. Germline CDR1 reads SGHNT; CDR2 reads YYREEE (reference sequence).

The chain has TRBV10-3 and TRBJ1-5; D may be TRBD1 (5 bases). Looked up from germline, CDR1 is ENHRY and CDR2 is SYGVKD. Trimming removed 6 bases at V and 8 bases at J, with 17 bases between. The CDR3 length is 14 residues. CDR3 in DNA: TGTGCCATCAGGGCCGGGGGATTCGAGGAGCCCCAGCATTTT. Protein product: CAIRAGGFEEPQHF.

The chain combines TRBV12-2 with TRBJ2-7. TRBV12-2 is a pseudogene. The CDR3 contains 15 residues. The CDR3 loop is CASRLVPGPHLEQYF. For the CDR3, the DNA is TGTGCAAGTCGCTTGGTCCCGGGACCACACCTAGAGCAGTACTTC.

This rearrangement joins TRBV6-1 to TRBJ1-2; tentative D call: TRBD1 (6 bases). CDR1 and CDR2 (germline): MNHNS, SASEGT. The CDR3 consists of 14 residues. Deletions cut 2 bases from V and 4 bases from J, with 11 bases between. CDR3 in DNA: TGTGCCAGCAGTGAAAGTGGGGGGCGCTATGGCTACACCTTC. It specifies CASSESGGRYGYTF.

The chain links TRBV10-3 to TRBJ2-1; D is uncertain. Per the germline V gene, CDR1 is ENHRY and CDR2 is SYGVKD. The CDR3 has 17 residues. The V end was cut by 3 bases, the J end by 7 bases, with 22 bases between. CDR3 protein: CAISDPELLESRNEQFF. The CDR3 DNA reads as TGTGCCATCAGTGACCCAGAACTACTGGAGAGTAGGAATGAGCAGTTCTTC.

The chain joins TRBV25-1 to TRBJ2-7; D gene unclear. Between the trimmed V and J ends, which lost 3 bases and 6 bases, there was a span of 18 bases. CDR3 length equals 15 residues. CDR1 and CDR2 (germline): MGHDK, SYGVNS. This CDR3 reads CASSDVSSLPREQYF. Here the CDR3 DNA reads TGTGCCAGCAGTGATGTCTCCTCCCTGCCACGCGAGCAGTACTTC.